The 20 T cell receptor beta chains reported below all come from one sample, sequenced in a study of CD8+ T cells in alopecia areata. Documented treatment: oral pan-JAK inhibitor, 5-10 mg twice daily. Reverse transcribed after extraction, RNA yielded cDNA as the sequencing template. Libraries were prepared by immunoSEQ multiplex PCR; TCRdb keeps only in-frame clonotypes and omits some of them. The data contain 200,000 to 250,000 clones, more than 60% of them singletons. The sample consisted of CD4+ T cells sorted from blood, taken at approximately week 45, from a patient treated with tofacitinib. These receptors originate from a human donor with alopecia areata.

The genes are TRBV27 and TRBJ2-5; 9 bases map to TRBD2. V was pared by 6 bases and J by 5 bases, with 10 bases of the junction left unmatched. The V gene's germline CDR1 is MNHEY and CDR2 SMNVEV (reference sequence). This CDR3 has 15 residues. CDR3 in DNA: TGTGCCAGCAGATTAGCGGGGGCCCCAACGGAGACCCAGTACTTC. Its translation: CASRLAGAPTETQYF.

This rearrangement joins TRBV29-1 to TRBJ2-7, with 8 nucleotides matching TRBD1. V gave up 3 bases and J gave up 3 bases; unmatched junction bases: 7. The CDR3 extends over 14 amino acids. Germline V gene lookup returns CDR1 SQVTM and CDR2 ANQGSEA. The CDR3 sequence is CSVDTGQGYYEQYF. The CDR3 coding sequence is TGCAGCGTTGACACAGGACAGGGATACTACGAGCAGTACTTC.

This sequence joins TRBV29-1 and TRBJ2-5; D gene ambiguous. The germline V and J ends were trimmed by 2 bases and 1 base, with 8 bases remaining between them. CDR1 is SQVTM, CDR2 ANQGSEA, per germline. The CDR3 covers 13 residues. CDR3 DNA sequence: TGCAGCGTTGAAATTGTAGTCCAAGAGACCCAGTACTTC. Translating it yields CSVEIVVQETQYF.

This sequence joins TRBV2 and TRBJ1-3; D gene ambiguous. Germline V gene sequence: CDR1 SNHLY, CDR2 FYNNEI. The V and J ends lost 8 bases and 3 bases respectively, with 11 bases between them. The CDR3 is 13 amino acids. As DNA, the CDR3 is TGTGCCAGCGGTGGGGTTCTTGGAAACACCATATATTTT. Encoded protein: CASGGVLGNTIYF.

The rearrangement joins TRBV29-1 to TRBJ1-2; TRBD1 might be the D (6 bases). V lost 2 bases and J lost 8, with 18 bases in between. The CDR3 totals 14 residues. Germline V gives CDR1 SQVTM, CDR2 ANQGSEA. The CDR3 bases are TGCAGCGTTGAACCGCTGTATAACAGGGACGGCTACACCTTC. It yields the protein CSVEPLYNRDGYTF. The full variable domain, rest sourced from reference TRBV29-1 and TRBJ1-2, is SAVISQKPSRDICQRGTSLTIQCQVDSQVTMMFWYRQQPGQSLTLIATANQGSEATYESGFVIDKFPISRPNLTFSTLTVSNMSPEDSSIYLCSVEPLYNRDGYTFGSGTRLTVV.

This chain links TRBV29-1 with TRBJ1-2, with D possibly matching TRBD1 (5 bases). This CDR3 is 12 amino acids long. V dropped 6 bases and J dropped 1 base, with 9 bases sitting between them. Germline assignment: CDR1 SQVTM and CDR2 ANQGSEA. The CDR3 DNA is TGCAGCGTCGACAGTAATAACTATGGCTACACCTTC. Encoded protein: CSVDSNNYGYTF.

The chain is built from TRBV19 and TRBJ1-6, with 7 nucleotides matching TRBD1. This CDR3 is 15 amino acids long. The trim removed 2 bases at V and 11 bases at J, leaving 9 bases unmatched. Germline-derived CDR1 and CDR2 are LNHDA and SQIVND (reference sequence). Here the CDR3 DNA reads TGTGCCAGTAGTATAACAGGACAGGTCACGGCACCCCTCCACTTT. Translated: CASSITGQVTAPLHF.

The V and J genes are TRBV5-1 and TRBJ1-2, with 8 bases lining up with TRBD1. The germline CDR1 and CDR2 sequences are SGHRS and YFSETQ. The V segment lost 7 bases and the J segment 6 bases; nucleotides outside the gene matches: 8. The CDR3 totals 13 residues. The CDR3 region has the DNA TGCGCCAGCCGACCGGACAGGGACCATGGCTACACCTTC. It translates to CASRPDRDHGYTF.

V is TRBV18 and J is TRBJ2-3; D uncertain. The germline V gene encodes CDR1 KGHSH and CDR2 LQKENI. The CDR3 extends over 13 amino acids. The V end lost 0 bases, the J end lost 2 bases, and 3 bases lay between the germline ends. CDR3 residues: CASSPPNTDTQYF. CDR3 in DNA: TGTGCCAGCTCACCACCTAACACAGATACGCAGTATTTT.

The chain recombines TRBV15 with TRBJ1-5; the match to TRBD1 covers 7 bases. After removal of 1 base from V and 2 bases from J, the junction contained 11 bases not matched to a gene. CDR3 length: 18 residues. The V gene's germline CDR1 is LNHNV and CDR2 YYDKDF (reference sequence). In DNA form, the CDR3 reads TGTGCCACCAGCAGAGGGGCGACAGGGATGCAGGGCAATCAGCCCCAGCATTTT. Residues: CATSRGATGMQGNQPQHF.

The rearrangement uses TRBV5-1 and TRBJ2-5, with D possibly being TRBD1 or TRBD2 (6 bases each). With 4 bases removed from V and 2 bases from J, the gap between germline ends came to 15 bases. Germline assignment: CDR1 SGHRS and CDR2 YFSETQ. CDR3 size: 15 residues. Here the CDR3 reads CASSNLPGAQETQYF. In nucleotides, the CDR3 is TGCGCCAGCAGCAACCTACCGGGGGCTCAAGAGACCCAGTACTTC.

The CDR3 DNA reads as TGTGCCAGCGGACTAGCGGGGCAATCCTACGAGCAGTACTTC. This codes for CASGLAGQSYEQYF. J is TRBJ2-7 and V is TRBV5-4, with 12 bases that match TRBD2. The germline CDR1 and CDR2 sequences are SGHNT and YYREEE (reference sequence). V trimming: 7 bases; J trimming: 1 base; junction bases outside the gene matches: 3. This CDR3 spans 14 amino acids.

Details on this clone: This specimen includes other DNA sequences encoding the same CDR3. The chain uses TRBV7-2 and TRBJ2-4, with 10 nucleotides matching TRBD2. V was pared by 1 base and J by 3 bases, with 3 bases of the junction left unmatched. Germline CDR1 and CDR2: SGHTA and FQGNSA. The CDR3 has 16 amino acids. The CDR3 DNA follows: TGTGCCAGCAGCTTAGAATTAGCGGGGGGCAAAAACATTCAGTACTTC. It is translated as CASSLELAGGKNIQYF.

CDR3 loop: CASSFDRGGSPLHF. The CDR3 nucleotides are TGTGCCAGCAGCTTCGACAGGGGGGGCTCACCCCTCCACTTT. This rearrangement joins TRBV5-6 to TRBJ1-6, with TRBD1 matching over 9 bases. After removal of 2 bases from V and 10 bases from J, the junction contained 4 bases not matched to a gene. The CDR3 has 14 residues. Germline lookup yields CDR1 SGHDT and CDR2 YYEEEE.

The chain uses TRBV30 and TRBJ1-1; D unresolved. The length of the CDR3 is 12 residues. V lost 3 bases, J lost 8 bases, and 13 bases lay in between. The germline CDR1 and CDR2 sequences are GTSNPN and SVGIG (reference sequence). For the CDR3, the DNA is TGTGCCTGGAGCGCCGGGCAGGCAGAAGCTTTCTTT. This gives the protein CAWSAGQAEAFF.

Details on this clone: Distinct nucleotide sequences in the sample also encode this CDR3. This chain uses TRBV30 with TRBJ2-3; D gene uncertain. V lost 3 bases to trimming and J lost 2 bases, with 3 bases between them. Germline assignment: CDR1 GTSNPN and CDR2 SVGIG (reference sequence). This CDR3 is built from 11 residues. The CDR3 DNA sequence: TGTGCCTGGAGGAACACAGATACGCAGTATTTT. Translating it yields CAWRNTDTQYF. Looking up the rest from reference TRBV30 and TRBJ2-3 gives the full variable domain: SQTIHQWPATLVQPVGSPLSLECTVEGTSNPNLYWYRQAAGRGLQLLFYSVGIGQISSEVPQNLSASRPQDRQFILSSKKLLLSDSGFYLCAWRNTDTQYFGPGTRLTVL.

The V call is TRBV2, the J call TRBJ1-5; no firm D call. The CDR3 consists of 16 residues. Trimming stripped 6 bases from V and 2 bases from J, with 17 bases between. In germline, CDR1 is SNHLY, CDR2 FYNNEI. CDR3 sequence: CASSLDSGFRNQPQHF. In nucleotides, the CDR3 is TGTGCCAGCAGCCTCGATAGTGGGTTCCGCAATCAGCCCCAGCATTTT.

The rearrangement joins TRBV7-2 to TRBJ2-7; the D gene is possibly TRBD1 (5 bases). Per the germline V gene, CDR1 is SGHTA and CDR2 is FQGNSA. Between the trimmed V and J ends, which lost 2 bases and 5 bases, there was a span of 13 bases. There are 14 residues in the CDR3. The CDR3: CASSLLAGLHEQYF. In DNA, the CDR3 is TGTGCCAGCAGCTTACTCGCAGGGCTGCACGAGCAGTACTTC.

The genes are TRBV29-1 and TRBJ2-1, with TRBD1 matching over 7 bases. The CDR3 has 15 amino acids. J gave up 3 bases and V 4 bases, and 9 bases lay outside the gene matches. From germline, CDR1 is SQVTM and CDR2 ANQGSEA. The CDR3 loop is CSVVGTGAGYNEQFF. For the CDR3, the DNA is TGCAGCGTTGTAGGCACAGGGGCCGGCTACAATGAGCAGTTCTTC.

This chain's CDR3 is CSVDGDRGNGYTF. CDR3 nucleotides: TGCAGCGTTGACGGGGACAGGGGGAATGGCTACACCTTC. V and J are TRBV29-1 and TRBJ1-2, with 11 bases aligning to TRBD1. V shed 3 bases and J 6 bases; nucleotides not matched to a gene: 3. The CDR3 contains 13 residues. Germline assignment: CDR1 SQVTM and CDR2 ANQGSEA.